This T cell receptor (beta chain) originates from a study of human T cells and chemical hapten exposure. Study background: 0.01% DPC was applied to the upper back in patch tests, which were read at 6 days.

Study results and caveats: Positive correlation was observed between PT1 expanded TCR counts and patch test score. No change in TCRs above 1 in 1000 frequency was produced by DPC sensitization.

This clonotype came up a few times. Its antigen is unidentified. Time point given: patch test 2, 6 weeks after DPC sensitization. Treatment of the sample: therapeutic diphenylcyclopropenone sensitization with weekly scalp DPC. The library tagged each cDNA molecule with unique molecular identifiers. In TCRdb, the RACE reads were re-called with MiXCR into one record per CDR3 protein. The table includes 25,000 to 30,000 distinct CDR3 sequences, approximately 9% detected once. Sequencing used whole blood, obtained in connection with sensitization to the hapten diphenylcyclopropenone (DPC). The sequence was collected from a man aged 25 to 45 with alopecia areata. Some clones in this sample may be carry-over from other donors' samples.

The CDR3 is CASSPIQGSGGYEQYF. Here the CDR3 DNA reads TGTGCCAGCAGCCCCATTCAGGGGTCTGGCGGGTACGAGCAGTACTTC. This chain links TRBV16 with TRBJ2-7; D might be TRBD1 (6 bases). V was trimmed by 4 bases and J by 4 bases, leaving 20 bases between them. CDR1 is KGHSY and CDR2 is FQNENV in the germline V gene. The CDR3 is made up of 16 amino acids.